The clone carrying this T cell receptor (beta chain) was observed at least ten times. The antigen remains unidentified. The sample is drawn from a study of regulatory T cells in long-lasting Graves disease. TCR beta libraries were built with iRepertoire HTBI primers and Arm-PCR of CDR3 regions. MiXCR was run by TCRdb on the multiplex PCR reads, yielding one entry per CDR3 protein. Of roughly 380,000 distinct CDR3 sequences detected, about 16% appear once; the ten largest clones hold 20% to 25%. Points from the study as a whole: Among persistent patients, a larger number of public clonotypes were shared (2,741) than among newly diagnosed patients (more than 850). Favoring TRBV28, TRBJ1-2 and TRBJ2-5 was a feature seen in persistent disease.

Time point defined: newly diagnosed GD, antithyroid drugs for less than 3 months. The authors made the TCR library using RNA they extracted from PBMCs. As collected, the peripheral blood samples measured about 8.1 milliliters each and went into EDTA tubes. The CDR3 is made up of 14 amino acids. The germline V gene encodes CDR1 DFQATT and CDR2 SNEGSKA (reference sequence). The V end lost 6 bases, the J end lost 1 base, and 15 bases lay between the germline ends. The sequence derives from a female donor with Graves disease. The sample was peripheral blood mononuclear cells (PBMCs), taken at new diagnosis, from a patient treated with antithyroid drugs. The chain has TRBV20-1 and TRBJ1-1; tentatively, D is TRBD1 (5 bases). In nucleotides, the CDR3 is TGCAGTGCCCGGGTTGGGGACCCGAACACTGAAGCTTTCTTT. Amino acid sequence: CSARVGDPNTEAFF.